Following are 18 T cell receptor beta chains from one sample sequenced in a study of human T cells and chemical hapten exposure (dated by TCRdb to 2020 to 2023). The time point tag for this specimen amounts to: pre-sensitization, week 0. Sample treatment or condition, as interpreted from the label and publication: therapeutic diphenylcyclopropenone sensitization with weekly scalp DPC. Libraries were built with RACE. The listed sequencing device is NextSeq 500. Using fastp at Q25 and MiXCR, TCRdb reprocessed the public reads and kept productive beta chains. Rows with one shared CDR3 protein collapse into an entry with the most common genes and DNA. Here the sample has about 250,000 distinct CDR3 sequences; around 7.3% occur a single time. 1.2% of the sample comes from the top ten. Source: whole blood, taken in connection with sensitization to the hapten diphenylcyclopropenone (DPC). These receptors were collected from a man between 18 and 29 years old with alopecia areata. Some clones in this sample may be carry-over from other donors' samples.

The gene calls are TRBV20-1 and TRBJ1-2; no clear D. The CDR3 length is 12 residues. Germline V gives CDR1 DFQATT, CDR2 SNEGSKA (reference sequence). The germline V and J ends were trimmed by 4 bases and 8 bases, with 14 bases remaining between them. CDR3 in amino acids: CSANVFSAGYTF. CDR3 nucleotides: TGCAGTGCTAATGTATTCTCCGCCGGCTACACCTTC.

The V call is TRBV18, the J call TRBJ2-5; D is uncertain. The V end lost 0 bases, the J end lost 3 bases, and 5 bases lay between the germline ends. Germline assignment: CDR1 KGHSH and CDR2 LQKENI. The CDR3 length is 13 residues. The CDR3 region is CASSPPPEETQYF. In DNA, the CDR3 is TGTGCCAGCTCACCACCGCCTGAAGAGACCCAGTACTTC.

This clonotype turned up a few times. V gene TRBV5-1 combines with J gene TRBJ2-7; 10 bases are shared with TRBD1. CDR3 length: 14 residues. Per the germline V gene, CDR1 is SGHRS and CDR2 is YFSETQ. Unmatched junction bases numbered 3, after V lost 2 bases and J lost 4 bases. The CDR3 region is CASSFRDRGYEQYF. CDR3 bases: TGCGCCAGCAGCTTCCGGGACAGGGGTTACGAGCAGTACTTC.

The gene calls are TRBV2 and TRBJ2-1; TRBD1 aligns across 8 bases. CDR3 length equals 15 residues. The V gene's germline CDR1 is SNHLY and CDR2 FYNNEI. V shed 7 bases, J shed 2 bases, and the junction held 7 bases outside the gene matches. In DNA form, the CDR3 reads TGTGCCAGCACCTGGACAGGGTTCACCTACAATGAGCAGTTCTTC. Its protein is CASTWTGFTYNEQFF.

This clonotype came up many times. The chain's CDR3 is CASLDGGVHNEQFF. CDR3 bases: TGTGCCAGCCTAGACGGGGGGGTTCACAATGAGCAGTTCTTC. This sequence joins TRBV28 and TRBJ2-1, with 8 bases fitting TRBD2. V dropped 8 bases and J dropped 5; count of bases not matched to a gene: 8. The CDR3 loop spans 14 amino acids. Germline V gives CDR1 MDHEN, CDR2 SYDVKM.

This clonotype turned up a few times. The gene calls are TRBV24-1 and TRBJ2-3; 7 bases are shared with TRBD1. Germline CDR1 is KGHDR and CDR2 is SFDVKD. The CDR3 has 15 amino acids. The V segment lost 3 bases and the J segment 2 bases; nucleotides outside the gene matches: 4. CDR3 coding DNA: TGTGCCACCAGTGATCGGACAGGACCCACAGATACGCAGTATTTT. Translated, it gives CATSDRTGPTDTQYF.

This chain uses TRBV6-2 or TRBV6-3 with TRBJ2-7; D possibly uses TRBD1 or TRBD2 (5 bases each). V lost 5 bases and J 0 bases, leaving 14 bases between the germline ends. Germline lookup yields CDR1 MNHEY and CDR2 SVGEGT. This CDR3 is built from 15 residues. CDR3 nucleotides: TGTGCCAGCAGTGCTGGGGGAAGCGGCTCCTACGAGCAGTACTTC. It codes for CASSAGGSGSYEQYF.

This clonotype was counted ten times or more. This chain joins TRBV28 and TRBJ1-3; D might be TRBD1 (6 bases). V shed 2 bases and J shed 2 bases, with 10 bases lying between them. This CDR3 has 15 amino acids. Germline CDR1 and CDR2: MDHEN and SYDVKM. The CDR3 DNA is TGTGCCAGCAGTTTACTCCCAGGGGCTGGAAACACCATATATTTT. Translation gives CASSLLPGAGNTIYF.

This clonotype was detected only a few times. The chain uses TRBV28 and TRBJ1-2, with 8 bases matching TRBD1. CDR3 length equals 14 residues. With 4 bases clipped from V and 4 bases from J, the junction kept 5 bases outside the gene matches. CDR1 and CDR2 from the germline V gene are MDHEN and SYDVKM. The CDR3 DNA is TGTGCCAGCAGTTCGGACAGGGAACGCTATGGCTACACCTTC. Residues: CASSSDRERYGYTF.

This clonotype was detected ten times or more. CDR3 in DNA: TGTGCCAGCAGCTTTACAGGGGGAAGTGGTCCCCAGCATTTT. Amino acid sequence: CASSFTGGSGPQHF. The chain is built from TRBV7-2 and TRBJ1-5; 8 nucleotides agree with TRBD1. The CDR3 loop spans 14 amino acids. Germline CDR1 SGHTA, CDR2 FQGNSA. J gave up 10 bases and V 3 bases, and 8 bases lay outside the gene matches.

This clonotype was counted at least ten times. The V call is TRBV12-3 or TRBV12-4, the J call TRBJ2-1, with a weak D call TRBD1 (6 bases). This CDR3 contains 13 residues. Trimming stripped 5 bases from V and 9 bases from J, with 14 bases between. CDR3 in amino acids: CASSLQTGREQFF. In DNA form, the CDR3 reads TGTGCCAGCAGTCTACAAACAGGGCGTGAGCAGTTCTTC.

The rearrangement joins TRBV4-3 to TRBJ2-1, with 9 bases lining up with TRBD1. V dropped 0 bases and J dropped 3; count of bases not matched to a gene: 0. Germline CDR1 and CDR2: LGHNA and YSLEER. CDR3 size: 15 residues. Written as DNA, the CDR3 is TGCGCCAGCAGCCAAGAGGGACAGGGCTACAATGAGCAGTTCTTC. It specifies CASSQEGQGYNEQFF.

V is TRBV6-4 and J is TRBJ2-3; no clear D gene. Trimming took off 4 bases at V and 0 bases at J, with 8 bases between the two ends. The CDR3 is 14 amino acids. Per the germline V gene, CDR1 is MRHNA and CDR2 is SNTAGT. The CDR3 sequence is CASSAEASTDTQYF. The CDR3, as DNA: TGTGCCAGCAGTGCTGAGGCTAGCACAGATACGCAGTATTTT.

This clonotype has a handful of counts. This sequence joins TRBV6-5 and TRBJ2-5; D gene uncertain. The V and J ends lost 2 bases and 1 base respectively, with 8 bases between them. CDR1 is MNHEY, CDR2 SVGAGI, per germline. CDR3 length: 14 amino acids. CDR3 DNA: TGTGCCAGCAGTTACACGGCCGTCCAAGAGACCCAGTACTTC. Amino acid sequence: CASSYTAVQETQYF.

The chain couples TRBV10-3 to TRBJ1-1, with 11 positions matching TRBD1. The germline CDR1 and CDR2 sequences are ENHRY and SYGVKD. Unmatched junction bases numbered 10, after V lost 10 bases and J lost 0 bases. The CDR3 totals 16 residues. The CDR3 is CATVGTGGRMNTEAFF. The DNA for the CDR3 is TGTGCCACCGTCGGGACAGGGGGGAGAATGAACACTGAAGCTTTCTTT.

This clonotype has only a few counts. This chain joins TRBV7-2 and TRBJ1-5; maybe TRBD1 (6 bases). The germline V and J ends were trimmed by 4 bases and 7 bases, with 20 bases remaining between them. Germline CDR1 reads SGHTA; CDR2 reads FQGNSA. The CDR3 runs to 16 residues. In DNA form, the CDR3 reads TGTGCCAGCAGCTCCCCTCAAGGCAGGGGTGGACAGCCCCAGCATTTT. It is translated as CASSSPQGRGGQPQHF.

The chain couples TRBV29-1 to TRBJ2-3; 8 nucleotides align to TRBD1. The length of the CDR3 is 14 residues. The junction had 6 bases not matched to a gene; V was cut back by 5 bases and J by 2 bases. From germline, CDR1 is SQVTM and CDR2 ANQGSEA. The CDR3 spells CSVYTGQDTDTQYF. CDR3 DNA: TGCAGCGTTTATACGGGACAGGACACAGATACGCAGTATTTT.

This clonotype was counted ten times or more. This chain joins TRBV29-1 and TRBJ1-5, with D unresolved. V gave up 5 bases and J gave up 6 bases, with 11 bases separating them. The V gene's germline CDR1 is SQVTM and CDR2 ANQGSEA. The CDR3 is 12 amino acids. The CDR3 loop is CSVCQVGQPQHF. CDR3 nucleotide sequence: TGCAGCGTTTGTCAGGTGGGTCAGCCCCAGCATTTT.